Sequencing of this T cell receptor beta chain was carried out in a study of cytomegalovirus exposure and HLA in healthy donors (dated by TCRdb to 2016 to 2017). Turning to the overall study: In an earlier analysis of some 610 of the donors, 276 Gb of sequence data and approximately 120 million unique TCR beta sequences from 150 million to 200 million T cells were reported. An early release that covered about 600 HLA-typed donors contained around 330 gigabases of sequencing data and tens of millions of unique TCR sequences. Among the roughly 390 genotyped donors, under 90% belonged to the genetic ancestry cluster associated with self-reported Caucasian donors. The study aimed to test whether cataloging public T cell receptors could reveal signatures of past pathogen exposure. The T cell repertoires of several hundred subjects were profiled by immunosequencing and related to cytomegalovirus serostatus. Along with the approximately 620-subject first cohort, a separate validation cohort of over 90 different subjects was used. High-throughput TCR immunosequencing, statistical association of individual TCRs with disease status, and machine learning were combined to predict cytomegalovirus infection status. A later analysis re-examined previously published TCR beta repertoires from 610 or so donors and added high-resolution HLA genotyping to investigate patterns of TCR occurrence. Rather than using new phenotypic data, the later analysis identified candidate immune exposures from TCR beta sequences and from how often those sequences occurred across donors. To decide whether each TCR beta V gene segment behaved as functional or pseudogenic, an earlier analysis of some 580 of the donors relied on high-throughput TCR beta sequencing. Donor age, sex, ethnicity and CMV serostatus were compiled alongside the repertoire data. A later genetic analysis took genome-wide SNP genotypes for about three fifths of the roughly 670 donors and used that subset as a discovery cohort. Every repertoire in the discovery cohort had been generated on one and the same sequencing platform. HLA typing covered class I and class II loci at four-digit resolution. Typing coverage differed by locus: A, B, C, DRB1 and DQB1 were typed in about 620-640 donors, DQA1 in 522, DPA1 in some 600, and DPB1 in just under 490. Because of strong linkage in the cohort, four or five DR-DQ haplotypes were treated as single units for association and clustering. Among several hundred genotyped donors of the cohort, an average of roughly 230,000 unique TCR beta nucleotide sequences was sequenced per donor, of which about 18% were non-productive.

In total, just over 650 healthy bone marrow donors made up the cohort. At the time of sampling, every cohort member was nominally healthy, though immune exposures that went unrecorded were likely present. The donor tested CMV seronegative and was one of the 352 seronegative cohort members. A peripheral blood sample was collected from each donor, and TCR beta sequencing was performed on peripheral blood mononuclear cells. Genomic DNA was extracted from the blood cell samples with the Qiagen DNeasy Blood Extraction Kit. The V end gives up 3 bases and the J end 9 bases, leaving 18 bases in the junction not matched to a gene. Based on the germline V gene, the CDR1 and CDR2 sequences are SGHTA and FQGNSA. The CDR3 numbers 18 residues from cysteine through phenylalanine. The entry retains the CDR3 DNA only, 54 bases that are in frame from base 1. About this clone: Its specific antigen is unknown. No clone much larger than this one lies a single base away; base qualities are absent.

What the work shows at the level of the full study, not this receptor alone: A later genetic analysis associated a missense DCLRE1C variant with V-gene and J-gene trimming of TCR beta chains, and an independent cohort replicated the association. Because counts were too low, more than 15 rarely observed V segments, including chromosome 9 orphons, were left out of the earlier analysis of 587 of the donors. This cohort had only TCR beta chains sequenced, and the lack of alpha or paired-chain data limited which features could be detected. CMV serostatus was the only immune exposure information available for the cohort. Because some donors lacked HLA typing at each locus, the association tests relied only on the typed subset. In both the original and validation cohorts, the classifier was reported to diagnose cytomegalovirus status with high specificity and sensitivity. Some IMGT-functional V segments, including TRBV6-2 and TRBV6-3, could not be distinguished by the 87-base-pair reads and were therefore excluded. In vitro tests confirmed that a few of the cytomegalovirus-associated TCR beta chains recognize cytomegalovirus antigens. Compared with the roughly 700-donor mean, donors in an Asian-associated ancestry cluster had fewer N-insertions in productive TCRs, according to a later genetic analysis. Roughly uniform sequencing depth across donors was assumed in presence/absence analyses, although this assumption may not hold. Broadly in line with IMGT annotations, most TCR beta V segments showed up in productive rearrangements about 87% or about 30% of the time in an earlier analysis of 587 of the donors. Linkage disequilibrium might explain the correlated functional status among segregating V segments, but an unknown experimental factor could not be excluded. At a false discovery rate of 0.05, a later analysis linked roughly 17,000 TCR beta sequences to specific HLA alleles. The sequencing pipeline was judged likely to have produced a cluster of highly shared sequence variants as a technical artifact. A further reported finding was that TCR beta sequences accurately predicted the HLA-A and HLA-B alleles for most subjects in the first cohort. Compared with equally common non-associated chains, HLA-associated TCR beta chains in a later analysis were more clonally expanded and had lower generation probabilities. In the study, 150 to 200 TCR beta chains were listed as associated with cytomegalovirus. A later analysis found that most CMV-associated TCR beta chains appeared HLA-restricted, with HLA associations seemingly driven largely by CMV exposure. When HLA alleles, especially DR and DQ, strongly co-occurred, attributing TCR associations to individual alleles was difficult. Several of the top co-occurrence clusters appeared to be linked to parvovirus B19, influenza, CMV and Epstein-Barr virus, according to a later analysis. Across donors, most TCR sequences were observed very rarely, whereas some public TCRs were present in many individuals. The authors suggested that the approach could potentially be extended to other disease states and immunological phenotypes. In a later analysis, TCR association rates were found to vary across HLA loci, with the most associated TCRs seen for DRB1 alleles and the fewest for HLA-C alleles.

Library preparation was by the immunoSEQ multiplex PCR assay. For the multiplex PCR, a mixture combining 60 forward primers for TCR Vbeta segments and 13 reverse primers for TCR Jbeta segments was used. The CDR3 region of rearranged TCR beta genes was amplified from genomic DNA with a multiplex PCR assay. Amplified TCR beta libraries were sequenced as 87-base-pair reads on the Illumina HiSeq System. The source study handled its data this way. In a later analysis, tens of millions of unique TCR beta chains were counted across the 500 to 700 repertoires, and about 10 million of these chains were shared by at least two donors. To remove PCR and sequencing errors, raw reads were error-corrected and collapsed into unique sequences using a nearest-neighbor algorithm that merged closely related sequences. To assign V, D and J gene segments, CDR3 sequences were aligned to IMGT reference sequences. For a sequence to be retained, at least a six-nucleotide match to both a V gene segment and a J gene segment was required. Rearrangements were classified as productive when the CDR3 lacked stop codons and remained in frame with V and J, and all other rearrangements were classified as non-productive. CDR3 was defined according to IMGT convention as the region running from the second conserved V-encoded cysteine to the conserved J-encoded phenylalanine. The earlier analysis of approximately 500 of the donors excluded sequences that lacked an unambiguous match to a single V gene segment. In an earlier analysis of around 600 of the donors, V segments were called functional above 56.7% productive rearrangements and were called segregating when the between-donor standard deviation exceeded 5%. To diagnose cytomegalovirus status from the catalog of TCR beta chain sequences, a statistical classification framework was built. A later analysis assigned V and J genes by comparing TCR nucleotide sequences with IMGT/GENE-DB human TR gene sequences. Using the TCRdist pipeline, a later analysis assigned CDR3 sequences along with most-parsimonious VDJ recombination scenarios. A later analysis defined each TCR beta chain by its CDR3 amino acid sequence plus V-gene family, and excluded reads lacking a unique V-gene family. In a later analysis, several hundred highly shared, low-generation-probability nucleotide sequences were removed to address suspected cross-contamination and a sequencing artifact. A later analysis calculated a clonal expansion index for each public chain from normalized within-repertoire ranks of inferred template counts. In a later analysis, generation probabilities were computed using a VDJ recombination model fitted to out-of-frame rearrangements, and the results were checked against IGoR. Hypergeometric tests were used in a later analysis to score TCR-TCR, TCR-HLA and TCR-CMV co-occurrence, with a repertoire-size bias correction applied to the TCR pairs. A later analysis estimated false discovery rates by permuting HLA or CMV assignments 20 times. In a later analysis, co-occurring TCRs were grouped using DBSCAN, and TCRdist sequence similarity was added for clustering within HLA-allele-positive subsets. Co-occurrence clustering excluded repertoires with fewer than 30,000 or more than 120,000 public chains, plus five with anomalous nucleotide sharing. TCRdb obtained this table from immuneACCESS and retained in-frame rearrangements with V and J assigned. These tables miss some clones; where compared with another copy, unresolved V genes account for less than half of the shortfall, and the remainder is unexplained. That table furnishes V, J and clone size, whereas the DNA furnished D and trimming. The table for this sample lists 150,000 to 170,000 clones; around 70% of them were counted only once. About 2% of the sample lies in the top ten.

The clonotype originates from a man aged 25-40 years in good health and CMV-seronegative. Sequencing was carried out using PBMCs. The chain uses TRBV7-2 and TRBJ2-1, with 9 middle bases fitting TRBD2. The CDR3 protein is CASSFLGGGAGEEGEQFF. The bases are TGTGCCAGCAGCTTCCTAGGCGGGGGGGCCGGGGAGGAGGGTGAGCAGTTCTTC.